This is a list of T cell receptor beta chains from one sample in a study of cytomegalovirus exposure and HLA in healthy donors. The assay was immunoSEQ multiplex PCR, and TCRdb's table has in-frame clones only and misses some. The data contain around 400,000 clones, just over 85% of them seen just once; the ten biggest clones take up under 0.95%. The sample taken for sequencing was PBMCs. These receptors all stem from a woman between 18 and 30 years old in good health and CMV-seronegative. The CDR3 runs from the conserved cysteine through the conserved F or W. Fields, in order: J gene, clone size, V gene, D gene, CDR3 DNA, CDR3 protein. D genes are given only for firm matches. Expanded clones get a size class; other rows say once, few or many, or leave the size out.

>TRBJ2-6|NA|TRBV19|NA
TGTGCCAGTAGAGACAGTGAGTCTGGGGCCAACGTCCTGACTTTC
CASRDSESGANVLTF
>TRBJ2-1|NA|TRBV5-8|NA
TGTGCCAGCAGCTTAGCCTATCCCTACCACAATGAGCAGTTCTTC
CASSLAYPYHNEQFF
>TRBJ2-1|NA|TRBV12-2|NA
TGTGCAAGTCGCTTACTACGGCGGGGTCTCTTTTTCTTC
CASRLLRRGLFFF
>TRBJ2-7|NA|TRBV5-1|TRBD2
TGCGCCAGCAGCCCCCCGGTAGCGGGAGCGCCCTACGAGCAGTACTTC
CASSPPVAGAPYEQYF
>TRBJ1-1|NA|TRBV19|NA
TGTGCCAGTAGTAAATACAGGGAGAGTGAAGCTTTCTTT
CASSKYRESEAFF
>TRBJ1-1|few|TRBV6-6|NA
TGTGCCAGCAGATCCCGAGATCCGAACACTGAAGCTTTCTTT
CASRSRDPNTEAFF
>TRBJ2-2|NA|TRBV5-1|TRBD2
TGCGCCAGCAGCCTGGGACTAGCGGAGGAGCTGTTTTTT
CASSLGLAEELFF
>TRBJ1-1|few|TRBV28|NA
TGTGCCAGCAGTTTAACCGGAACAGTGAACACTGAAGCTTTCTTT
CASSLTGTVNTEAFF
>TRBJ2-7|NA|TRBV6-5|NA
TGTGCCAGCAGTTACTCGAAGTGGGAGGATTCCTACGAGCAGTACTTC
CASSYSKWEDSYEQYF
>TRBJ2-3|NA|TRBV7-9|NA
TGTGCCAGCAGCTTCCCACCGGGGTGGGTTTATACGCAGTATTTT
CASSFPPGWVYTQYF
>TRBJ2-1|NA|TRBV7-8|NA
TGTGCCAGCAGCTTAGCGAGGACTGACCCCCTTTACAATGAGCAGTTCTTC
CASSLARTDPLYNEQFF
>TRBJ2-3|NA|TRBV27|NA
TGTGCCAGCAGTCAACAGGGAACAATCACAGATACGCAGTATTTT
CASSQQGTITDTQYF
>TRBJ2-2|NA|TRBV28|TRBD1
TGTGCCACCTTAACTGCCGGGACAGCAACCGGGGAGCTGTTTTTT
CATLTAGTATGELFF
>TRBJ1-4|NA|TRBV25-1|NA
TGTGCCAGCAGTGGCCGGACAGAAAGGGAAAAACTGTTTTTT
CASSGRTEREKLFF
>TRBJ2-1|NA|TRBV9|TRBD2
TGTGCCAGCAGCCCCCGACTAGCGGGGGCTCGTCCCCGAGAGCAGTTCTTC
CASSPRLAGARPREQFF
>TRBJ2-3|NA|TRBV18|NA
TGTGCCAGCTCACCCGACTCACACACAGATACGCAGTATTTT
CASSPDSHTDTQYF
>TRBJ2-1|NA|TRBV19|TRBD2
TGTGCCAGTAGTATAGTAGCGGGGATACTTAATGAGCAGTTCTTC
CASSIVAGILNEQFF
>TRBJ1-2|NA|TRBV28|NA
TGTGCCAGCAGGGGCCCGAAGGTCCATGGCTACACCTTC
CASRGPKVHGYTF
>TRBJ2-3|NA|TRBV6-5|NA
TGTGCCAGCACCGGAGGACCTGCTGGAGATACGCAGTATTTT
CASTGGPAGDTQYF
>TRBJ1-6|NA|TRBV10-3|NA
TGTGCCATCAGTGAGGGTTCTCAGGGTGACTATAATTCACCCCTCCACTTT
CAISEGSQGDYNSPLHF
>TRBJ2-1|NA|TRBV20-1|NA
TGCAGTGCTAGGAGAAATGAGCAGTTCTTC
CSARRNEQFF
>TRBJ2-5|NA|TRBV28|NA
TGTGCCAGCAGTTTGATAACGGGATCCGGAGAGACCCAGTACTTC
CASSLITGSGETQYF
>TRBJ2-7|few|TRBV5-4|TRBD2
TGTGCCAGCAGCTTAGGGACTAGCGGGGGGGCGGAGCAGTACTTC
CASSLGTSGGAEQYF
>TRBJ2-7|NA|TRBV18|NA
TGTGCCAGCTCACCACCGGGCGCGTCCACCTACGAGCAGTACTTC
CASSPPGASTYEQYF
>TRBJ2-7|NA|TRBV27|TRBD2
TGTGCCAGCTCAATGTGGACTAGCGTATCCTACGAGCAGTACTTC
CASSMWTSVSYEQYF
>TRBJ2-1|NA|TRBV10-3|NA
TGTGCCATCAACGAGGGCGGGGTCTACAATGAGCAGTTCTTC
CAINEGGVYNEQFF
>TRBJ1-3|NA|TRBV30|NA
TGTGCCTGGAGTGAAGGGGTCTCTGGAAACACCATATATTTT
CAWSEGVSGNTIYF
>TRBJ1-2|NA|TRBV28|NA
TGTGCCAGCAGTCCAAGGGACACTTACTATGGCTACACCTTC
CASSPRDTYYGYTF
>TRBJ2-2|NA|TRBV28|NA
TGTGCCAGCAGTTTAAAACGGGTAACCGGGGAGCTGTTTTTT
CASSLKRVTGELFF
>TRBJ1-1|NA|TRBV30|NA
TGTGCCTGGAGTGTACAAGCGGGCCTCTTGAACACTGAAGCTTTCTTT
CAWSVQAGLLNTEAFF
>TRBJ1-2|NA|TRBV2|TRBD1
TGTGCCAGCAGCGGAACAGGGGTAGGCTATGGCTACACCTTC
CASSGTGVGYGYTF
>TRBJ1-1|NA|TRBV11-2|NA
TGTGCCAGCAGCTTACTCCTCCTTCCTGCTTTCTTT
CASSLLLLPAFF